This TCR beta chain was captured by sequencing in a study of T cells in Graves' hyperthyroidism and ophthalmopathy. Overall study findings and caveats: Most thyroid clonotypes with frequency above 0.001 were detected in blood.

Uncontrolled infection, other autoimmune disease, pregnancy or lactation disqualified patients from enrolment. Diagnoses used clinical symptoms, serum thyroxine and TRAb, thyroid ultrasound and orbital computed tomography. This clonotype was seen a few times. Its antigen remains unidentified. RNA transcripts gave rise to amplified TCR beta CDR3 regions. The HTBI primer set served for first-round RT-PCR of the TCR CDR3. TCRdb passed the multiplex PCR reads through MiXCR, listing each CDR3 protein once. The sample records roughly 570,000 distinct CDR3 sequences, 40% to 55% being singletons. The CDR3 is 13 amino acids. V was trimmed by 5 bases and J by 2 bases, leaving 11 bases between them. Looked up from germline, CDR1 is DFQATT and CDR2 is SNEGSKA (reference sequence).

The rearrangement links TRBV20-1 to TRBJ2-3, with D hard to call. The sample comprised peripheral blood or thyroid tissue (not recorded which). The source is a woman aged 18-29 years with Graves' hyperthyroidism. The CDR3 is CSAFGPNTDTQYF. CDR3 coding DNA: TGCAGTGCTTTCGGACCCAACACAGATACGCAGTATTTT.